A single sample gave rise to the 21 T cell receptor beta chains below, sequenced in a study of neurological immune-mediated disorders. TCRdb re-called the 5' RACE reads with MiXCR, one entry per CDR3 protein. The table lists roughly 76,000 distinct CDR3 sequences, 2.5% to 4% of them singletons. Sequencing was carried out using PBMCs. Receptors originate from a woman between 45 and 60 years old with multiple sclerosis.

This clonotype was seen a handful of times. A much more abundant neighbour one base away suggests this may be a read error. The CDR3 reads CSDKTGTYGYTF. In nucleotides, the CDR3 is TGCAGTGACAAGACAGGGACCTATGGCTACACCTTC. The J gene is TRBJ1-2, the V gene TRBV20-1, with 7 bases fitting TRBD1. The CDR3 is made up of 12 amino acids. Germline CDR1 reads DFQATT; CDR2 reads SNEGSKA (reference sequence). V gave up 7 bases and J gave up 4 bases; unmatched junction bases: 6.

This clonotype was counted at least ten times. The chain has TRBV12-3 or TRBV12-4 and TRBJ2-3; D gene uncertain. Trimming shortened V by 4 bases and J by 0 bases, and 26 bases separated the two germline ends. The CDR3 is 20 residues long. The CDR3 loop reads CASSSQRLTSRSVSTDTQYF. As DNA, the CDR3 is TGTGCCAGCAGTTCACAGAGACTTACATCTCGCTCCGTTAGCACAGATACGCAGTATTTT.

In this sample, this clonotype turned up many times. The genes are TRBV10-1 and TRBJ2-7, with 8 bases identical to TRBD2. Trimming at V came to 5 bases and at J to 6 bases, leaving 6 bases not matched to a gene. In germline, CDR1 is WNHNN, CDR2 SYGVQD (reference sequence). The CDR3 extends over 13 amino acids. The CDR3 is CASSSGGFGEQYF. Written as DNA, the CDR3 is TGCGCCAGCAGTTCGGGGGGGTTTGGCGAGCAGTACTTC.

This clonotype was seen many times. V and J are TRBV7-6 and TRBJ2-7; 9 positions agree with TRBD2. The CDR3 is 15 amino acids. From germline, CDR1 is SGHVS and CDR2 FNYEAQ. J gave up 3 bases and V 5 bases, and 8 bases lay outside the gene matches. The CDR3 spells CASSRSGGRVYEQYF. The CDR3 DNA reads as TGTGCCAGCAGCCGGTCCGGCGGGAGGGTCTACGAGCAGTACTTC. Combining the CDR3 with reference TRBV7-6 and TRBJ2-7 gives the whole variable domain GAGVSQSPRYKVTKRGQDVALRCDPISGHVSLYWYRQALGQGPEFLTYFNYEAQQDKSGLPNDRFSAERPEGSISTLTIQRTEQRDSAMYRCASSRSGGRVYEQYFGPGTRLTVT.

This clonotype has a count of ten or more. The chain couples TRBV6-6 to TRBJ2-1; D might be TRBD2 (5 bases). Germline V lookup: CDR1 MNHNY, CDR2 SVGAGI (reference sequence). The CDR3 has 14 amino acids. Trimming shortened V by 6 bases and J by 6 bases, and 15 bases separated the two germline ends. CDR3 in amino acids: CASRLAGSINEQFF. The CDR3 DNA reads TGTGCCAGCAGGCTCGCGGGTAGCATCAATGAGCAGTTCTTC.

In its sample, this clonotype was seen many times. Compared with germline, one end of the junction differs, possibly owing to a read error. The rearrangement joins TRBV5-1 to TRBJ2-5; D possibly corresponds to TRBD2 (5 bases). Germline CDR1 SGHRS, CDR2 YFSETQ. The CDR3 length is 13 residues. CDR3: CASGYEGQGTQYF. The CDR3 DNA reads TGCGCCTCGGGTTACGAGGGCCAAGGGACCCAGTACTTC.

This clonotype was seen repeatedly, ten times or more. The rearrangement joins TRBV20-1 to TRBJ1-2; perhaps TRBD1 as D (6 bases). The germline gives CDR1 DFQATT, CDR2 SNEGSKA (reference sequence). This CDR3 has 17 residues. Trimming cost V 7 bases and J 0 bases, with 24 bases left between them. CDR3 amino acids: CSVNGWGQVNPNYGYTF. The CDR3, as DNA: TGCAGTGTAAACGGGTGGGGGCAGGTCAACCCTAACTATGGCTACACCTTC.

Ten or more counts support this clonotype. V and J are TRBV5-1 and TRBJ1-2; no definite D call. The CDR3 covers 14 residues. The germline V gene encodes CDR1 SGHRS and CDR2 YFSETQ. Trimming removed 1 base from V and 4 bases from J, with 11 bases in between. The CDR3 DNA follows: TGCGCCAGCAGCTTGACGGACGGATTCTATGGCTACACCTTC. Its protein product is CASSLTDGFYGYTF.

This clonotype was counted many times. V is TRBV11-3 and J is TRBJ2-7, with D maybe TRBD2 (5 bases). This CDR3 is 12 amino acids long. CDR1 is SGHNT and CDR2 is YENEEA in the germline V gene. V lost 3 bases, J lost 5 bases, and 8 bases lay in between. CDR3 amino acids: CASSLTRDEQYF. The DNA of the CDR3 is TGTGCCAGCAGCTTGACGCGGGACGAGCAGTACTTC.

This clonotype was counted ten times or more. The rearrangement links TRBV20-1 to TRBJ2-3; 9 nucleotides match TRBD2. CDR1 and CDR2 from the germline V gene are DFQATT and SNEGSKA (reference sequence). J gave up 3 bases and V 6 bases, and 7 bases lay outside the gene matches. This CDR3 spans 14 amino acids. The CDR3 is CSAPPSGTTDTQYF. CDR3 nucleotides: TGCAGTGCGCCCCCTAGCGGGACTACAGATACGCAGTATTTT.

This clonotype was detected many times. The chain has TRBV7-2 and TRBJ2-1; D may be TRBD2 (7 bases). CDR3 length: 16 amino acids. Germline CDR1 is SGHTA and CDR2 is FQGNSA. V was shortened by 5 bases and J by 4 bases, with 18 bases between the two germline ends. In nucleotides, the CDR3 is TGTGCCAGCAGCCAGAGAGGGGGGGCTGTTTACAATGAGCAGTTCTTC. Translating gives CASSQRGGAVYNEQFF.

The table lists this clonotype with many counts. The rearrangement uses TRBV9 and TRBJ1-1, with a weak D call TRBD1 (5 bases). Germline V gene data show CDR1 as SGDLS and CDR2 as YYNGEE. The length of the CDR3 is 15 residues. V was shortened by 4 bases and J by 0 bases, with 13 bases between the two germline ends. CDR3: CASSPRDDMNTEAFF. The CDR3 DNA follows: TGTGCCAGCAGCCCCCGGGACGACATGAACACTGAAGCTTTCTTT.

There are many counts of this clonotype. The chain has TRBV5-1 and TRBJ2-3; no firm D call. Trimming removed 4 bases from V and 0 bases from J, with 9 bases in between. Germline V gene lookup returns CDR1 SGHRS and CDR2 YFSETQ. The CDR3 is 14 residues long. The chain's CDR3 is CASSESRSTDTQYF. CDR3 nucleotides: TGCGCCAGCAGCGAAAGTCGTAGCACAGATACGCAGTATTTT. The full variable domain, in which reference TRBV5-1 and TRBJ2-3 provide the parts outside the CDR3, is KAGVTQTPRYLIKTRGQQVTLSCSPISGHRSVSWYQQTPGQGLQFLFEYFSETQRNKGNFPGRFSGRQFSNSRSEMNVSTLELGDSALYLCASSESRSTDTQYFGPGTRLTVL.

This clonotype has a count of ten or more. V is TRBV20-1 and J is TRBJ2-5; D is unresolved. The germline CDR1 and CDR2 sequences are DFQATT and SNEGSKA (reference sequence). The CDR3 consists of 13 residues. V was clipped by 6 bases and J by 2 bases, with 13 bases between them. The CDR3, as DNA: TGCAGTGCGAGCGCACCCCCACAAGAGACCCAGTACTTC. Residues: CSASAPPQETQYF.

This clonotype is medium-sized within its sample. The chain recombines TRBV28 with TRBJ2-1; a possible D gene is TRBD1 (6 bases). Germline values: CDR1 MDHEN, CDR2 SYDVKM. The CDR3 loop spans 14 amino acids. The V and J ends lost 5 bases and 0 bases respectively, with 8 bases between them. The CDR3 bases are TGTGCCAGCAGTATGGACAGCTCCTACAATGAGCAGTTCTTC. Amino acids: CASSMDSSYNEQFF.

To note about this clonotype: Without the conserved terminal phenylalanine or tryptophan, this CDR3 likely stems from a read error. The chain joins TRBV27 to TRBJ2-7; D is undetermined. The germline V and J ends were trimmed by 5 bases and 0 bases, with 11 bases remaining between them. The CDR3 length is 14 residues. The germline CDR1 and CDR2 sequences are MNHEY and SMNVEV (reference sequence). The CDR3: CASSPGLSSYEQYN. The CDR3 nucleotides read TGTGCCAGCAGTCCCGGGCTCAGCTCCTACGAGCAGTACAAC.

In this sample, this clonotype turned up many times. This chain joins TRBV10-3 and TRBJ2-3, with 10 bases aligning to TRBD2. Trimming at V came to 4 bases and at J to 3 bases, leaving 13 bases not matched to a gene. This CDR3 has 18 amino acids. Per germline, CDR1 ENHRY and CDR2 SYGVKD. The CDR3 here is CAISASGGARVTTDTQYF. As DNA, the CDR3 is TGTGCCATCAGTGCCAGCGGGGGGGCCCGGGTCACGACAGATACGCAGTATTTT.

This clonotype was counted many times. V is TRBV20-1 and J is TRBJ2-5; 8 nucleotides match TRBD1. Trimming cost V 4 bases and J 3 bases; bases outside gene matches: 4. The CDR3 is made up of 13 amino acids. From germline, CDR1 is DFQATT and CDR2 SNEGSKA (reference sequence). The CDR3 region is CSANYRGEETQYF. CDR3 coding DNA: TGCAGTGCTAACTACAGGGGGGAAGAGACCCAGTACTTC.

In its sample, this clonotype was seen many times. The chain uses TRBV12-3 or TRBV12-4 and TRBJ2-3, with D perhaps TRBD2 (6 bases). The CDR3 has 13 residues. Trimming shortened V by 9 bases and J by 2 bases, and 12 bases separated the two germline ends. CDR3 loop: CARLPGDTDTQYF. The DNA of the CDR3 is TGTGCCAGGTTACCGGGGGACACAGATACGCAGTATTTT.

This clonotype showed up many times. J is TRBJ2-3 and V is TRBV29-1; no definite D call. Trimming cost V 3 bases and J 0 bases, with 16 bases left between them. Germline CDR1 and CDR2: SQVTM and ANQGSEA. The CDR3 runs to 16 residues. The CDR3 sequence: CSVDGGEFPSTDTQYF. As DNA, the CDR3 is TGCAGCGTTGATGGCGGCGAATTCCCTAGCACAGATACGCAGTATTTT.

This clonotype was observed at least ten times. This chain uses TRBV5-5 with TRBJ2-1; a possible D gene is TRBD1 (5 bases). The CDR3 is 14 amino acids. Looked up from germline, CDR1 is SGHKS and CDR2 is YYEKEE (reference sequence). Between the trimmed V and J ends, which lost 0 bases and 8 bases, there was a span of 12 bases. The CDR3: CASSLGAGNYEQFF. The CDR3 DNA is TGTGCCAGCAGCTTGGGGGCAGGGAATTATGAGCAGTTCTTC.